This T cell receptor (beta chain) is drawn from a study of CD8+CD57+ T cells in acquired aplastic anemia. Patients picked for sequencing had shown CD8+CD57+ cell expansion detected by flow cytometry. The CDR3 extends over 13 amino acids. The V gene end was trimmed by 3 bases and the J gene end by 3 bases; junction bases not matched to a gene: 2. Germline V gene sequence: CDR1 LNHDA, CDR2 SQIVND (reference sequence). Genomic DNA served as template for TCR beta VDJ and CDR3 profiling. TCRdb reanalysed the reads using MiXCR and keeps one entry per CDR3 protein. The sample yields around 170,000 distinct CDR3 sequences, 40% to 55% seen once. This clonotype was detected ten times or more.

What was sequenced was sorted CD4+, CD8+, or CD8+CD57+ T cells (not recorded which) from PBMCs. This sequence was found in a human donor with aplastic anemia. The gene calls are TRBV19 and TRBJ2-7, with 7 nucleotides matching TRBD2. In nucleotides, the CDR3 is TGTGCCAGTAGTATCTCTAGCGGCTACGAGCAGTACTTC. Protein sequence: CASSISSGYEQYF. Complete variable domain (other parts from reference TRBV19 and TRBJ2-7): DGGITQSPKYLFRKEGQNVTLSCEQNLNHDAMYWYRQDPGQGLRLIYYSQIVNDFQKGDIAEGYSVSREKKESFPLTVTSAQKNPTAFYLCASSISSGYEQYFGPGTRLTVT.